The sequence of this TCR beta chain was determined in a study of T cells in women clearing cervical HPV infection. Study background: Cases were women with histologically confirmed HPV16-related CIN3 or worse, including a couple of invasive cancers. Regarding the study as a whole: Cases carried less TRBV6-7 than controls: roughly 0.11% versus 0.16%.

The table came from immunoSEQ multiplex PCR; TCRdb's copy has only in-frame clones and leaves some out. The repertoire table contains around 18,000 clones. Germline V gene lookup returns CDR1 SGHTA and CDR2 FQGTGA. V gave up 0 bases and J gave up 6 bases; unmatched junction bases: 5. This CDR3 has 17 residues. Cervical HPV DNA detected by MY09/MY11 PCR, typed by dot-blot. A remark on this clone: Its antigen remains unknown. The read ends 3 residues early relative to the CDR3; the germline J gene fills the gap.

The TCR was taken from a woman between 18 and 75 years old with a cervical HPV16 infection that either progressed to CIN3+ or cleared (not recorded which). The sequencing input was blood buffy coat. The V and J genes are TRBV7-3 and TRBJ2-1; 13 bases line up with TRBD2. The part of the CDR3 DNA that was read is TGTGCCAGCAGCTTAACCTCGGGACTAGCGGGGAGCAATGAG. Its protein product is CASSLTSGLAGSNE. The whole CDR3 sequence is CASSLTSGLAGSNEQFF.